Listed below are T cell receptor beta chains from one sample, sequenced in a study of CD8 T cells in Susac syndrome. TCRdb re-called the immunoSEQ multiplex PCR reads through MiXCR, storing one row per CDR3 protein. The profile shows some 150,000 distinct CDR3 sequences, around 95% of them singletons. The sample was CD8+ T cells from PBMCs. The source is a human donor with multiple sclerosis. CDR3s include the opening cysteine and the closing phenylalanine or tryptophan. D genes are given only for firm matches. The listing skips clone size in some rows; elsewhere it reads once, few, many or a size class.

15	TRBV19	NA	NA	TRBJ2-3	TGTGCCAGTACCCAGATGGGCTTACCCACAGATACGCAGTATTTT	CASTQMGLPTDTQYF
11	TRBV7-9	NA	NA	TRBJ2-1	TGTGCCAGCAGCCCCCAATCCGAGCAGTTCTTC	CASSPQSEQFF
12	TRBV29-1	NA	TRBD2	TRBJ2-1	TGCAGCGTAGCGGGGGCGAATAATGAGCAGTTCTTC	CSVAGANNEQFF
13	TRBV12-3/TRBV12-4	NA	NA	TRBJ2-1	TGTGCCAGCAGCCCAGGACCGCTAAATGAGCAGTTCTTC	CASSPGPLNEQFF
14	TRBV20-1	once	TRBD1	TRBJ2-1	TGCAGCGCATCACGACAGGGTCGATACAATGAGCAGTTCTTC	CSASRQGRYNEQFF
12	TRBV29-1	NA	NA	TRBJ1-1	TGCAGCGTTGAATCAGGGCCCACTGAAGCTTTCTTT	CSVESGPTEAFF
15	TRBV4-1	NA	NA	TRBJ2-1	TGCGCCAGCAGCCATGCGAAGGTAGCAGACAATGAGCAGTTCTTC	CASSHAKVADNEQFF
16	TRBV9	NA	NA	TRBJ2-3	TGTGCCAGCAGCTTCCCCTTAGACCGGATCACAGATACGCAGTATTTT	CASSFPLDRITDTQYF
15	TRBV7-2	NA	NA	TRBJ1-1	TGTGCCAGCAGCTTAGCGCCGATGGGGAACACTGAAGCTTTCTTT	CASSLAPMGNTEAFF
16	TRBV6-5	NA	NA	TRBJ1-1	TGTGCCAGCAGTTACTCGATAGACAGAGTGAACACTGAAGCTTTCTTT	CASSYSIDRVNTEAFF
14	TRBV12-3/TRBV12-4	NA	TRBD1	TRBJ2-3	TGTGCCAGCCTAGGACAGGGGTCCACAGATACGCAGTATTTT	CASLGQGSTDTQYF
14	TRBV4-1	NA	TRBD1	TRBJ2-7	TGCGCCAGCACAAATCCGGGACAGGGCTACGAGCAGTACTTC	CASTNPGQGYEQYF
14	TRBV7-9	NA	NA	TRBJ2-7	TGTGCCAGCAGCGCCGGAGGGGTGGGGCACGAGCAGTACTTC	CASSAGGVGHEQYF
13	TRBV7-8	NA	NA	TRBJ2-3	TGTGCCAGCAGCTTGAATTCCGAAGATACGCAGTATTTT	CASSLNSEDTQYF
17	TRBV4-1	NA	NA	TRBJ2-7	TGCGCCAGCAGCCAAGTCGGCAGGGCAGCCAGCTCCTACGAGCAGTACTTC	CASSQVGRAASSYEQYF
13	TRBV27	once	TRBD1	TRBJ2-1	TGTGCCAGCGGGACAGGGCTCTACAATGAGCAGTTCTTC	CASGTGLYNEQFF
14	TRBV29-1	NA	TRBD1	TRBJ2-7	TGCAGCGTTGAGCTCCGGGACAGGGCCTACGAGCAGTACTTC	CSVELRDRAYEQYF